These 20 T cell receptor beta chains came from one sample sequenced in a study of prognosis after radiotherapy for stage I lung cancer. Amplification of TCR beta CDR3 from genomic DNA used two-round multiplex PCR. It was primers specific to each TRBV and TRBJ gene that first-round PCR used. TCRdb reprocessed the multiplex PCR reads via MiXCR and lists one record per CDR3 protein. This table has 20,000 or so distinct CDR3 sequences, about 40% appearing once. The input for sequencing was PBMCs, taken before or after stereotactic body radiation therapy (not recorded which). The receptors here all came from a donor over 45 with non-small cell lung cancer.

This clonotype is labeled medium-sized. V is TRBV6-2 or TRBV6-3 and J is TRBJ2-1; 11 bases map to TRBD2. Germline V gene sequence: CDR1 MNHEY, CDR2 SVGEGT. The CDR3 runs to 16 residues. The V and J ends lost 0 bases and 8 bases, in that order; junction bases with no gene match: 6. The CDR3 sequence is CASSYSSTSGSHEQFF. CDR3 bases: TGTGCCAGCAGTTACTCGAGTACTAGCGGGAGTCATGAGCAGTTCTTC.

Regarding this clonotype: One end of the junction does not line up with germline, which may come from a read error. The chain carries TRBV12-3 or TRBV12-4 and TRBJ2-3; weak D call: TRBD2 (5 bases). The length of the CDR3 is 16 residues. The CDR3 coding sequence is TGTGCCTGCAGTCCAAGGAGGAGAAGTATCACAGATACGCAGTATTTT. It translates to CACSPRRRSITDTQYF.

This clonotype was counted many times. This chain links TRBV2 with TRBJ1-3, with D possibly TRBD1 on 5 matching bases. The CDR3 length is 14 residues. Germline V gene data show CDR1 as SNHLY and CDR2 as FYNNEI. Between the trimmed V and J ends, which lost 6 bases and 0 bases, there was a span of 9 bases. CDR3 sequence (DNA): TGTGCCAGCAGAGAGACAGTCTCTGGAAACACCATATATTTT. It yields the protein CASRETVSGNTIYF.

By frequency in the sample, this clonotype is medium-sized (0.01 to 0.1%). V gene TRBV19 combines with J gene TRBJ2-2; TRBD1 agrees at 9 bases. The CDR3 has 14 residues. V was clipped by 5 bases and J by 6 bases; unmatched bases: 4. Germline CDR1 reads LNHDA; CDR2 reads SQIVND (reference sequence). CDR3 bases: TGTGCCAGTAGTCCCGGACAGGGGTCCGGGGAGCTGTTTTTT. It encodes CASSPGQGSGELFF.

CDR3: CASSFTTVYNEQFF. For the CDR3, the DNA is TGTGCCAGCAGCTTCACAACCGTCTACAATGAGCAGTTCTTC. This sequence joins TRBV11-2 and TRBJ2-1; no clear D gene. CDR3 length equals 14 residues. V was pared by 3 bases and J by 3 bases, with 9 bases between. CDR1 and CDR2 (germline): SGHAT, FQNNGV.

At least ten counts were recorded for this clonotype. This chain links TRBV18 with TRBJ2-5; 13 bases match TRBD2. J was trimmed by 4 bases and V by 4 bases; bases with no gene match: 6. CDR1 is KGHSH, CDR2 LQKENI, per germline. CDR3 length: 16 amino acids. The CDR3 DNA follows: TGTGCCAGCTCACTCACTAGCGGGAGGGCCGGAGAGACCCAGTACTTC. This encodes CASSLTSGRAGETQYF.

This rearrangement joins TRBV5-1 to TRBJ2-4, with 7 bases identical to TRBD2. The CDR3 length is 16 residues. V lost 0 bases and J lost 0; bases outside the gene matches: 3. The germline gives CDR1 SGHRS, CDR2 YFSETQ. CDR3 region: CASSLEGGLAKNIQYF. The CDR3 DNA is TGCGCCAGCAGCTTGGAGGGAGGGTTAGCCAAAAACATTCAGTACTTC.

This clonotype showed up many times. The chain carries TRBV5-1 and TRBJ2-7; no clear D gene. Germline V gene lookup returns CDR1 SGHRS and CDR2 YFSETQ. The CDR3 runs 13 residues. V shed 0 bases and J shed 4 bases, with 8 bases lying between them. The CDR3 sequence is CASSLAGSYEQYF. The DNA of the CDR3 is TGCGCCAGCAGCTTGGCCGGCAGTTACGAGCAGTACTTC.

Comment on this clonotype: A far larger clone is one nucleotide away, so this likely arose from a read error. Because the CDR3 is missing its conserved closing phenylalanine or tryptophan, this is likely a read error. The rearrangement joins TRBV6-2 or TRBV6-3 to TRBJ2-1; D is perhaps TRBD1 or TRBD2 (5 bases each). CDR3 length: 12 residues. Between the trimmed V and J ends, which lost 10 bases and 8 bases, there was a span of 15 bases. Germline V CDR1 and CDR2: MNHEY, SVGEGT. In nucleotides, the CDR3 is TGTGCCACAGGACGGGGCAGAGATGAGCAGTTCCTC. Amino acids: CATGRGRDEQFL.

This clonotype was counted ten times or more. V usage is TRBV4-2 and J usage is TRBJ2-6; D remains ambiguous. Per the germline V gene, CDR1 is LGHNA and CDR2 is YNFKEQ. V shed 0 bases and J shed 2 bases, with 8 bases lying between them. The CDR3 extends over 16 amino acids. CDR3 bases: TGTGCCAGCAGCCAAGATGGGCGGCCTGGGGCCAACGTCCTGACTTTC. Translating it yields CASSQDGRPGANVLTF.

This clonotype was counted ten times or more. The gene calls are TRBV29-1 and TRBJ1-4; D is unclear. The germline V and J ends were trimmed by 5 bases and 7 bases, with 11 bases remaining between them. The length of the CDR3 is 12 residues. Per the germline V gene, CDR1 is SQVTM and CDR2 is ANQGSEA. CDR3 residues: CSVRPSAEKLFF. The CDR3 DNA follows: TGCAGCGTTCGGCCGTCCGCTGAAAAACTGTTTTTT.

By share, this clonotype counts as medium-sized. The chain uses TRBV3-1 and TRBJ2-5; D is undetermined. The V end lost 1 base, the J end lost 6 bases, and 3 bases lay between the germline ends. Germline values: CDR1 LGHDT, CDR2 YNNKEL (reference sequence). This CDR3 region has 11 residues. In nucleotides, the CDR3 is TGTGCCAGCAGCCAAGGAAAGACCCAGTACTTC. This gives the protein CASSQGKTQYF.

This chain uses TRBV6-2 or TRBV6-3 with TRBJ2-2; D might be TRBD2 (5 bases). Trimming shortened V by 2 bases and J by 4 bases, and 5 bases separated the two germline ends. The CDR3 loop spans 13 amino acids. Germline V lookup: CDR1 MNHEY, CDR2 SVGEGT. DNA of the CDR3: TGTGCCAGCAGTTACGGGAGCACCGGGGAGCTGTTTTTT. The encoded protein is CASSYGSTGELFF.

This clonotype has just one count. The CDR3 DNA is TGCGCCAGCAGCTTGTCGGGGCAGGACTATGGCTACACCTTC. As protein: CASSLSGQDYGYTF. The V gene is TRBV5-1, the J gene TRBJ1-2; D possibly corresponds to TRBD1 (5 bases). This CDR3 spans 14 amino acids. The germline gives CDR1 SGHRS, CDR2 YFSETQ. The V and J ends lost 1 base and 3 bases respectively, with 10 bases between them.

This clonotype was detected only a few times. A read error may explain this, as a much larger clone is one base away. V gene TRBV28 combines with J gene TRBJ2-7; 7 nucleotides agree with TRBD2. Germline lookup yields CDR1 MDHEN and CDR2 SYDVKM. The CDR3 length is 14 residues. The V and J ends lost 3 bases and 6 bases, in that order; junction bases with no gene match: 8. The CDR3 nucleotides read TGTGCCAGCAGTTTTTCTAGCGGAACCTGCGAGCAGTACTTC. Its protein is CASSFSSGTCEQYF. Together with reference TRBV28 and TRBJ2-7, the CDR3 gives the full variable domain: DVKVTQSSRYLVKRTGEKVFLECVQDMDHENMFWYRQDPGLGLRLIYFSYDVKMKEKGDIPEGYSVSREKKERFSLILESASTNQTSMYLCASSFSSGTCEQYFGPGTRLTVT.

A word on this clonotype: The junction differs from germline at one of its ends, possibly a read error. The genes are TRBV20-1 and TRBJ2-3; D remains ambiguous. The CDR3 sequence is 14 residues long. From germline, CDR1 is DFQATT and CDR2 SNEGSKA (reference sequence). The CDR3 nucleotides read TGCAGTGCTCCTCGCGCACGGGTTGCAGATACCCAGTATTTT. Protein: CSAPRARVADTQYF.

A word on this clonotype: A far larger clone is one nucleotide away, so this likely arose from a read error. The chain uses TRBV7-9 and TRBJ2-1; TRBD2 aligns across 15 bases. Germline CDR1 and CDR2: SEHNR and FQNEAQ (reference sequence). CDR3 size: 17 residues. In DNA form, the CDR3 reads TGTGCCAGCAGCAAAGGACTAGCGGGAGGGCCTGAAAATGAGCGGTTCTTC. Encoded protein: CASSKGLAGGPENERFF.

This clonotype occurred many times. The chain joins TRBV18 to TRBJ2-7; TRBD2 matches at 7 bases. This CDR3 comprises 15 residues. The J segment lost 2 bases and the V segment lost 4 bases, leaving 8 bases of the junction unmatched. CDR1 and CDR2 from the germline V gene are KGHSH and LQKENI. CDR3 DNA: TGTGCCAGCTCACGAACCCCCGGGAGGACCTACGAGCAGTACTTC. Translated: CASSRTPGRTYEQYF.

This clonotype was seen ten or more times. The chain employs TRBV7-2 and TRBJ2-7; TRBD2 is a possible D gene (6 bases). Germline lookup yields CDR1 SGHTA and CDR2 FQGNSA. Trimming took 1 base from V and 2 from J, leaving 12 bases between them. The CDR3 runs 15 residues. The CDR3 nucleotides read TGTGCCAGCAGCTTAGGCCTTAGCGGCACCTACGAGCAGTACTTC. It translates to CASSLGLSGTYEQYF. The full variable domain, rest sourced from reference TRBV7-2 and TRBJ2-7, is GAGVSQSPSNKVTEKGKDVELRCDPISGHTALYWYRQSLGQGLEFLIYFQGNSAPDKSGLPSDRFSAERTGGSVSTLTIQRTQQEDSAVYLCASSLGLSGTYEQYFGPGTRLTVT.

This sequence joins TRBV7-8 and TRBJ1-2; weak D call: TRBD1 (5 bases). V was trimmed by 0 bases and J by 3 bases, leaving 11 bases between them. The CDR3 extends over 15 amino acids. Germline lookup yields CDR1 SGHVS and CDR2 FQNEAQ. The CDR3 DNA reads TGTGCCAGCAGCTTAGCGACGTGGGGCCACTATGGCTACACCTTC. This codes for CASSLATWGHYGYTF.